A single sample is the source of the 9 T cell receptor beta chains below, sequenced in a study of T cells in Graves' hyperthyroidism and ophthalmopathy. Regions amplified from RNA transcripts were the TCR beta CDR3 regions. RT-PCR in the first round (using the HTBI primer set) targeted the TCR CDR3. Each CDR3 protein gets one entry after TCRdb re-called the multiplex PCR reads with MiXCR. The data hold about 510,000 distinct CDR3 sequences, with approximately 15% observed a single time. The sample consisted of blood. The receptors originated from a woman between 40 and 55 years old with Graves' hyperthyroidism.

Many counts were recorded for this clonotype. The chain links TRBV5-1 to TRBJ2-2; D gene uncertain. V lost 5 bases, J lost 4 bases, and 18 bases lay in between. This CDR3 spans 16 amino acids. Germline CDR1 reads SGHRS; CDR2 reads YFSETQ. The DNA of the CDR3 is TGCGCCAGCAGTGACACACGGGCTATTTCCACCGGGGAGCTGTTTTTT. It specifies CASSDTRAISTGELFF.

This clonotype was seen ten or more times. The gene calls are TRBV7-9 and TRBJ1-5; D remains unclear. The germline V and J ends were trimmed by 3 bases and 0 bases, with 15 bases remaining between them. CDR1 is SEHNR and CDR2 is FQNEAQ in the germline V gene (reference sequence). The CDR3 covers 17 residues. The CDR3 DNA is TGTGCCAGCAGCTTGACCTCAGGAGGCTATAGCAATCAGCCCCAGCATTTT. Protein sequence: CASSLTSGGYSNQPQHF. Full variable domain (remainder filled in from reference TRBV7-9 and TRBJ1-5): DTGVSQNPRHKITKRGQNVTFRCDPISEHNRLYWYRQTLGQGPEFLTYFQNEAQLEKSRLLSDRFSAERPKGSFSTLEIQRTEQGDSAMYLCASSLTSGGYSNQPQHFGDGTRLSIL.

This clonotype has just a few counts. CDR3 DNA: TGTGCCAGCAGCCCGCAGGGACTAGCGGGAGCAAAGGAGCAGTTCTTC. Amino acid sequence: CASSPQGLAGAKEQFF. The chain has TRBV3-1 and TRBJ2-1; 14 bases match TRBD2. Germline V lookup: CDR1 LGHDT, CDR2 YNNKEL (reference sequence). The CDR3 sequence is 16 residues long. V was pared by 4 bases and J by 10 bases, with 9 bases of the junction left unmatched.

The genes are TRBV5-4 and TRBJ1-2, with D possibly matching TRBD1 (5 bases). Germline V lookup: CDR1 SGHNT, CDR2 YYREEE (reference sequence). V lost 5 bases to trimming and J lost 3 bases, with 17 bases between them. CDR3 length: 15 amino acids. CDR3 in amino acids: CASRPQWGSYYGYTF. CDR3 sequence (DNA): TGTGCCAGCAGGCCTCAATGGGGCTCCTACTATGGCTACACCTTC.

This clonotype was found many times. The chain employs TRBV10-3 and TRBJ2-3; D is unclear. The CDR3 consists of 15 residues. Germline lookup yields CDR1 ENHRY and CDR2 SYGVKD. Trimming shortened V by 0 bases and J by 3 bases, and 10 bases separated the two germline ends. This CDR3 is CAISESNPYTDTQYF. The CDR3 DNA follows: TGTGCCATCAGTGAGTCGAATCCGTATACAGATACGCAGTATTTT.

The gene calls are TRBV12-3 or TRBV12-4 and TRBJ1-6, with D unclear. Trimming pared 3 bases from V and 9 bases from J, leaving 12 bases between. The CDR3 spans 14 residues. Here the CDR3 DNA reads TGTGCCAGCAGTTTCACCGTGGGTGGTTCACCCCTCCACTTT. This codes for CASSFTVGGSPLHF.

This clonotype was seen at least ten times. This chain connects TRBV2 to TRBJ2-7; no firm D call. V lost 4 bases, J lost 3 bases, and 7 bases lay in between. This CDR3 spans 12 amino acids. CDR1 is SNHLY and CDR2 is FYNNEI in the germline V gene. The CDR3 sequence is CASSASSYEQYF. CDR3 DNA sequence: TGTGCCAGCAGTGCTTCTAGCTACGAGCAGTACTTC.

Ten or more counts support this clonotype. The chain joins TRBV28 to TRBJ2-1; 7 nucleotides line up with TRBD2. Germline V gene data show CDR1 as MDHEN and CDR2 as SYDVKM. The CDR3 contains 15 residues. The V and J ends lost 2 bases and 8 bases, in that order; junction bases with no gene match: 9. CDR3 in amino acids: CASSLSGRATDEQFF. CDR3 DNA sequence: TGTGCCAGCAGTTTAAGTGGGAGGGCCACGGATGAGCAGTTCTTC.

This clonotype was observed many times. This chain uses TRBV20-1 with TRBJ1-5; D not certain. Trimming left V 2 bases short and J 0 bases short, with 14 bases between. The CDR3 length is 16 residues. Per germline, CDR1 DFQATT and CDR2 SNEGSKA (reference sequence). The CDR3 reads CSARPPAQASNQPQHF. CDR3 DNA: TGCAGTGCTAGACCCCCGGCCCAGGCTAGCAATCAGCCCCAGCATTTT.